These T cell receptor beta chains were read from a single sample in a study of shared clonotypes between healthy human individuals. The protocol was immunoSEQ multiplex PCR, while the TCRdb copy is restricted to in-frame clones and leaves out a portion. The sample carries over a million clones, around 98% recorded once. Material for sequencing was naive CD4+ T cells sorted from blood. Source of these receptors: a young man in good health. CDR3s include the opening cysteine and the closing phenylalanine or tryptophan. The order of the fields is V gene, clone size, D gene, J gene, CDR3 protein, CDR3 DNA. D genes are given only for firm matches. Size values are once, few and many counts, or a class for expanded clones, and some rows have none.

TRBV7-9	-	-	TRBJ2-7	CASSPSSAGSYEQYF	TGTGCCAGCAGCCCTTCCTCTGCGGGTAGCTACGAGCAGTACTTC
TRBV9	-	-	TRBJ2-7	CASSVGGGTYEQYF	TGTGCCAGCAGCGTAGGAGGGGGGACCTACGAGCAGTACTTC
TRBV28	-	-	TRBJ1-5	CASSLQMYQPQHF	TGTGCCAGCAGTTTACAGATGTATCAGCCCCAGCATTTT
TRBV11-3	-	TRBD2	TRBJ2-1	CASSLPLRSGSSYNEQFF	TGTGCCAGCAGCCTCCCCCTGCGTAGCGGGAGTTCCTACAATGAGCAGTTCTTC
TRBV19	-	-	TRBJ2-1	CASELRGRDEQFF	TGTGCCAGTGAATTGAGGGGCCGCGATGAGCAGTTCTTC
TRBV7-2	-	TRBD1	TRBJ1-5	CASSRIRGRAQPQHF	TGTGCCAGCAGCCGGATCAGGGGGCGCGCTCAGCCCCAGCATTTT
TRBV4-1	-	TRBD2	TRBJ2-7	CASSHNIAGRSYEQYF	TGCGCCAGCAGCCATAATATAGCGGGGAGATCCTACGAGCAGTACTTC
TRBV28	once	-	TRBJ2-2	CASSSYGYTGELFF	TGTGCCAGCAGTTCTTATGGGTACACCGGGGAGCTGTTTTTT
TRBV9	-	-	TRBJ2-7	CASSVFDRASTDEQYF	TGTGCCAGCAGCGTTTTCGATCGGGCCTCGACCGACGAGCAGTACTTC
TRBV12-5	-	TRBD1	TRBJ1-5	CASGHVRQGQPQHF	TGTGCTAGTGGCCATGTGAGACAGGGTCAGCCCCAGCATTTT
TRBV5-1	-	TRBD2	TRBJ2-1	CASSWVAGEIPNEQFF	TGCGCCAGCAGCTGGGTAGCGGGAGAAATTCCCAATGAGCAGTTCTTC
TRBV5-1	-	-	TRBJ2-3	CASSLDGTSTDTQYF	TGCGCCAGCAGCTTGGACGGTACTAGCACAGATACGCAGTATTTT
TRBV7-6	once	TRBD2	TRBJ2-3	CASSLGLAGSTDTQYF	TGTGCCAGCAGCTTGGGACTAGCGGGGAGCACAGATACGCAGTATTTT
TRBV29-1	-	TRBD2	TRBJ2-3	CSVGTSPSDTQYF	TGCAGCGTAGGGACTAGTCCCTCAGATACGCAGTATTTT
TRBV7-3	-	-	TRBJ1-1	CASSLTGAGTEAFF	TGTGCCAGCAGCTTAACAGGGGCTGGCACTGAAGCTTTCTTT
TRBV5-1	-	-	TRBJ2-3	CASSLLAGGSDTQYF	TGCGCCAGCAGCCTACTAGCCGGAGGATCGGATACGCAGTATTTT
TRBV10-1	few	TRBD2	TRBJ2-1	CASTSSGLYNEQFF	TGCGCCAGCACCTCTAGCGGTCTCTACAATGAGCAGTTCTTC
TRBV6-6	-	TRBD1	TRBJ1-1	CASSSRTGENTEAFF	TGTGCCAGCAGTTCAAGGACAGGCGAGAACACTGAAGCTTTCTTT
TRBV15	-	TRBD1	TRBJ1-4	CATSRTRGQGEKLFF	TGTGCCACCAGCCGTACTCGGGGACAGGGTGAAAAACTGTTTTTT
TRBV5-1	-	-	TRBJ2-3	CASRRTDTQYF	TGCGCCAGCAGACGCACAGATACGCAGTATTTT
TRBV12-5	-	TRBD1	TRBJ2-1	CASGLATGIRNEQFF	TGTGCTAGTGGTTTGGCGACAGGGATCCGCAATGAGCAGTTCTTC
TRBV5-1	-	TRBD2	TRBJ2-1	CASSLERLAGANEQFF	TGCGCCAGCAGCTTGGAACGGCTAGCGGGAGCCAATGAGCAGTTCTTC
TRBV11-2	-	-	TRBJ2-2	CASSLGTASAGELFF	TGTGCCAGCAGCTTAGGGACAGCTTCGGCCGGGGAGCTGTTTTTT
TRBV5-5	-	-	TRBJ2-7	CASSLAWRPNYEQYF	TGTGCCAGCAGCTTGGCCTGGCGGCCAAACTACGAGCAGTACTTC
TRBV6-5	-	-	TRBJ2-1	CASSHGLGPVLF	TGTGCCAGCAGCCACGGTTTAGGACCCGTCCTCTTC
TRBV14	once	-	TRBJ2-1	CASSQDSPTFEQFF	TGTGCCAGCAGCCAAGACTCCCCGACATTCGAGCAGTTCTTC
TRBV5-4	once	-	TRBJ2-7	CASSQDWRLRNYEQYF	TGTGCCAGCAGCCAAGACTGGCGGCTTAGAAATTACGAGCAGTACTTC
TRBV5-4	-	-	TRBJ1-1	CASSHGRNTEAFF	TGTGCCAGCAGCCACGGAAGGAACACTGAAGCTTTCTTT
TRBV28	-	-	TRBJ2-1	CASSLFDNNEQFF	TGTGCCAGCAGTTTATTTGACAACAATGAGCAGTTCTTC
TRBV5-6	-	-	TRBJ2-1	CASSPRWASYNEQFF	TGTGCCAGCAGCCCAAGGTGGGCGAGCTACAATGAGCAGTTCTTC
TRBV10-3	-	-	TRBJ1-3	CAISTETGNTIYF	TGTGCCATCAGTACGGAGACGGGAAACACCATATATTTT
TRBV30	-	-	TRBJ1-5	CAWSGGINQPQHF	TGTGCCTGGAGTGGGGGGATCAATCAGCCCCAGCATTTT
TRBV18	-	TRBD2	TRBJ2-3	CASSPLAGATKDTQYF	TGTGCCAGCTCACCACTAGCGGGAGCCACCAAAGATACGCAGTATTTT
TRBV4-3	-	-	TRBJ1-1	CASSQDRWDGETSAFF	TGCGCCAGCAGCCAAGATCGTTGGGACGGTGAAACATCAGCTTTCTTT
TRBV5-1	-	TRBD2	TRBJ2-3	CASSLGAGGTDTQYF	TGCGCCAGCAGCTTGGGAGCGGGGGGCACAGATACGCAGTATTTT
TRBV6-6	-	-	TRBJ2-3	CASCQLPGGTDTQYF	TGTGCCAGCTGCCAACTCCCCGGGGGCACAGATACGCAGTATTTT
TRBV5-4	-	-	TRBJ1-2	CASSYNTASYGYTF	TGTGCCAGCAGCTATAACACAGCTTCCTATGGCTACACCTTC
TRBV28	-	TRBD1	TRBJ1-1	CASSFLDRVAMNTEAFF	TGTGCCAGCAGTTTTTTGGACAGGGTAGCTATGAACACTGAAGCTTTCTTT
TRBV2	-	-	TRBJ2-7	CASGQNSYEQYF	TGTGCCAGCGGACAGAACTCCTACGAGCAGTACTTC